The sequence of this TCR beta chain was determined in a study of lymphopenia after photon versus proton radiotherapy. Study-wide results and limits: Proton therapy kept repertoires fairly stable, unlike photons, which gained effector/memory cells.

This CDR3 region has 15 residues. The ends lost 4 bases at V and 5 bases at J; junction bases unmatched: 8. CDR1 SEHNR and CDR2 FQNEAQ come from the germline V gene (reference sequence). Some clones are missing from TCRdb's copy, which holds only in-frame ones; the method was immunoSEQ multiplex PCR. The top ten hold 14% of the sample, which has 30,000 to 40,000 clones, approximately 84% seen once. Turning to this clone: The antigen is undetermined.

The sequence was collected from a woman in her 70s with pancreatic cancer. This sequence joins TRBV7-9 and TRBJ2-3, with 8 bases aligning to TRBD1. The specimen comprised peripheral blood, sampled from a patient treated with proton-based radiotherapy. CDR3 sequence (DNA): TGTGCCAGCAGCTCGAGACAGGGGAAGGGAGATACGCAGTATTTT. Its protein is CASSSRQGKGDTQYF.